This T cell receptor (beta chain) was sequenced for a study of blood T cell repertoires in COVID-19. Looking at the study overall: Acute and convalescent COVID-19 specimens originated in the United States, Italy and Spain.

Trimming left V 0 bases short and J 1 base short, with 15 bases between. CDR3 length equals 17 residues. Germline lookup yields CDR1 SGDLS and CDR2 YYNGEE. Sequencing was performed with immunoSEQ multiplex PCR; in TCRdb, only in-frame clones are kept and a portion is missing. The repertoire consists of about 250,000 clones, with 70% to 90% occurring once and the leading ten covering 3%. Material for sequencing was peripheral blood. The TCR comes from a man younger than 30 with active or convalescent COVID-19. The V and J genes are TRBV9 and TRBJ2-3, with D maybe TRBD1 (6 bases). This CDR3 reads CASSVEASGHGTDTQYF. In DNA form, the CDR3 reads TGTGCCAGCAGCGTAGAGGCGTCGGGACACGGCACAGATACGCAGTATTTT.